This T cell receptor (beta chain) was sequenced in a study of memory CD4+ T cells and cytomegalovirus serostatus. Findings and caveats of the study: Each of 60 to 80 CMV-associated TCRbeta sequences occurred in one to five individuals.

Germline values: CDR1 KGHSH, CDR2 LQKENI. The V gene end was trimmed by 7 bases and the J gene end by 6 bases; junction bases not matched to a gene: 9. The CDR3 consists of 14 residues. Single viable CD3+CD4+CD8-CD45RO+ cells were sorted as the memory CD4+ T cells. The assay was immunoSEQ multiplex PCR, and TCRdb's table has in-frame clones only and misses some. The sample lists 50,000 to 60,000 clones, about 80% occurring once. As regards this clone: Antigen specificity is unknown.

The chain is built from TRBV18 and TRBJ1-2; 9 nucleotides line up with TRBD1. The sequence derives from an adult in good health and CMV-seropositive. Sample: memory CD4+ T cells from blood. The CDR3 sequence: CASFPGQGPDGYTF. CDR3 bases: TGTGCCAGCTTCCCGGGACAGGGACCCGATGGCTACACCTTC. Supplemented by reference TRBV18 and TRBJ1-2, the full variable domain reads NAGVMQNPRHLVRRRGQEARLRCSPMKGHSHVYWYRQLPEEGLKFMVYLQKENIIDESGMPKERFSAEFPKEGPSILRIQQVVRGDSAAYFCASFPGQGPDGYTFGSGTRLTVV.